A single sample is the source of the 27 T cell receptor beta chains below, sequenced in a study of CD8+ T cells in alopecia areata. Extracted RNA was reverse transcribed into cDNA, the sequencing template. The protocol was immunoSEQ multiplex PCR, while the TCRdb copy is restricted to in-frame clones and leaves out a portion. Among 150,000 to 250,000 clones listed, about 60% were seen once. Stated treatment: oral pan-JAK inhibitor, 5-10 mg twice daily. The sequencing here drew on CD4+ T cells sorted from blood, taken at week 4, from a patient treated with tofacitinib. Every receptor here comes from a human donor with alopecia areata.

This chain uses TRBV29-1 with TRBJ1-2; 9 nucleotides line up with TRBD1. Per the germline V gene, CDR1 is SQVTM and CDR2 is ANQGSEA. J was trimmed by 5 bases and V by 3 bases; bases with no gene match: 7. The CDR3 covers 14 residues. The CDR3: CSVDGQGRWYGYTF. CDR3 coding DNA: TGCAGCGTTGACGGACAGGGGAGATGGTATGGCTACACCTTC.

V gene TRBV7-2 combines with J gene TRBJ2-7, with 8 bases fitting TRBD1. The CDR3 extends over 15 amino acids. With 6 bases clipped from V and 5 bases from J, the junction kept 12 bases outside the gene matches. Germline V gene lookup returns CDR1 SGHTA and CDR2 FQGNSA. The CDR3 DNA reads TGTGCCAGCAGATCGACCGGGACAGGAGTCCACGAGCAGTACTTC. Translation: CASRSTGTGVHEQYF.

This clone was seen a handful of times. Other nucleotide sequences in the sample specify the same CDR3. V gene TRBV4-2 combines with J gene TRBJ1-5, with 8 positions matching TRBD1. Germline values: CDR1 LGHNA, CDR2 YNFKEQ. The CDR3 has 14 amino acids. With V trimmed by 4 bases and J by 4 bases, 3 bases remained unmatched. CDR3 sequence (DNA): TGTGCCAGCAGCCGAGGACAGGGTAATCAGCCCCAGCATTTT. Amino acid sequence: CASSRGQGNQPQHF.

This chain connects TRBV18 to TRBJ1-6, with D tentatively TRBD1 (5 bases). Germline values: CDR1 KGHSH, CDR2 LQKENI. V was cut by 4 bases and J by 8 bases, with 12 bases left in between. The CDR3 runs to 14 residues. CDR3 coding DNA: TGTGCCAGCTCACTGCAGGGCGGGGATTCACCCCTCCACTTT. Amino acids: CASSLQGGDSPLHF. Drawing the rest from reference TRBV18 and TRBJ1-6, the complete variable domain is NAGVMQNPRHLVRRRGQEARLRCSPMKGHSHVYWYRQLPEEGLKFMVYLQKENIIDESGMPKERFSAEFPKEGPSILRIQQVVRGDSAAYFCASSLQGGDSPLHFGNGTRLTVT.

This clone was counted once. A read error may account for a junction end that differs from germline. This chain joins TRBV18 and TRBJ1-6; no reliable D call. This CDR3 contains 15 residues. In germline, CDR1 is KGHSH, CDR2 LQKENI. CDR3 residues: CASPPPSGNNSPLHF. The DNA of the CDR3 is TGTGCCAGCCCACCACCGTCGGGGAATAATTCACCCCTCCACTTT. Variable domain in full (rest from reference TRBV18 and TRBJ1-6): NAGVMQNPRHLVRRRGQEARLRCSPMKGHSHVYWYRQLPEEGLKFMVYLQKENIIDESGMPKERFSAEFPKEGPSILRIQQVVRGDSAAYFCASPPPSGNNSPLHFGNGTRLTVT.

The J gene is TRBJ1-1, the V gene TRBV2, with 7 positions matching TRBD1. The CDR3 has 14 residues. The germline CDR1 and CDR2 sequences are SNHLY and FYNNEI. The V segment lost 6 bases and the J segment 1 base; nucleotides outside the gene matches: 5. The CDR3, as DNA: TGTGCCAGCAGGCTGACAGGGCAGAACACTGAAGCTTTCTTT. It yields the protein CASRLTGQNTEAFF.

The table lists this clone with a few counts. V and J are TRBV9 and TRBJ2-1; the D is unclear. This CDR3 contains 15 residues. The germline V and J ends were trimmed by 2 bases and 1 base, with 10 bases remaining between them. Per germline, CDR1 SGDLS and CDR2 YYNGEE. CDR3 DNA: TGTGCCAGCAGCGTGCATGGAGAATCCTACAATGAGCAGTTCTTC. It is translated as CASSVHGESYNEQFF.

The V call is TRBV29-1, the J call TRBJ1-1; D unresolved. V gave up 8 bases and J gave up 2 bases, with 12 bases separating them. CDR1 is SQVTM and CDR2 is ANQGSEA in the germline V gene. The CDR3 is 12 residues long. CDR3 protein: CSFGRTNTEAFF. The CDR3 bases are TGCAGCTTCGGAAGGACTAACACTGAAGCTTTCTTT.

The CDR3: CASSARQVNYGYTF. The CDR3 coding sequence is TGTGCCAGCAGCGCGAGACAGGTTAACTATGGCTACACCTTC. The gene calls are TRBV7-9 and TRBJ1-2, with a tentative D call TRBD1 (6 bases). CDR3 length: 14 residues. The V end lost 5 bases, the J end lost 1 base, and 11 bases lay between the germline ends. CDR1 and CDR2 (germline): SEHNR, FQNEAQ (reference sequence).

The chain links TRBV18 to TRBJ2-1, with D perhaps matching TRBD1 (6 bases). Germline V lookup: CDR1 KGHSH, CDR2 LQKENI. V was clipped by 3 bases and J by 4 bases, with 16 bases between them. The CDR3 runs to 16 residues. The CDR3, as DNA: TGTGCCAGCTCACCGGGACAAAGGGGAAAGTACAATGAGCAGTTCTTC. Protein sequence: CASSPGQRGKYNEQFF.

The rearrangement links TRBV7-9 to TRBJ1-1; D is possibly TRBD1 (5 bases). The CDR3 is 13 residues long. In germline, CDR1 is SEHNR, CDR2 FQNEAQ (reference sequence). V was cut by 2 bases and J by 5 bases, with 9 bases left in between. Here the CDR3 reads CASSLRDGTEAFF. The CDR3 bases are TGTGCCAGCAGCTTAAGGGACGGGACTGAAGCTTTCTTT.

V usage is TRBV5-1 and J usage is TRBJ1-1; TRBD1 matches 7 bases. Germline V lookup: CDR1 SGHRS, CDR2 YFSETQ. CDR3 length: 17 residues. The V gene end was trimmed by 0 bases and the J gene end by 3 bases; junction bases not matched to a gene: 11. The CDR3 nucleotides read TGCGCCAGCAGCTTGGGCCCCTCGGGGACAGCACACACTGAAGCTTTCTTT. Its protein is CASSLGPSGTAHTEAFF.

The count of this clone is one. CDR3 sequence reads: CASSLDPWGGVNQPQHF. CDR3 nucleotide sequence: TGTGCCAGCAGCTTAGACCCTTGGGGGGGAGTTAATCAGCCCCAGCATTTT. The rearrangement links TRBV11-2 to TRBJ1-5, with D tentatively TRBD1 (5 bases). Germline V CDR1 and CDR2: SGHAT, FQNNGV. V lost 0 bases and J 4 bases, leaving 16 bases between the germline ends. This CDR3 comprises 17 residues.

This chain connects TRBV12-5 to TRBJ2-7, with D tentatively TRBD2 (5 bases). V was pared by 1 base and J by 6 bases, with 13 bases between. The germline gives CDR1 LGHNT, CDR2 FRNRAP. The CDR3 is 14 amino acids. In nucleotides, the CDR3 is TGTGCTAGTGGTTTGGGAGGGCAACCCTCCGAGCAGTACTTC. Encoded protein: CASGLGGQPSEQYF. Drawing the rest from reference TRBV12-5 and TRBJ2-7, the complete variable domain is DARVTQTPRHKVTEMGQEVTMRCQPILGHNTVFWYRQTMMQGLELLAYFRNRAPLDDSGMPKDRFSAEMPDATLATLKIQPSEPRDSAVYFCASGLGGQPSEQYFGPGTRLTVT.

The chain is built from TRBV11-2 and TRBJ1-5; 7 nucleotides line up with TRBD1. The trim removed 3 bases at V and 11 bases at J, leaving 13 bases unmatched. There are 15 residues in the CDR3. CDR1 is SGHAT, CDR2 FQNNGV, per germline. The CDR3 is CASSFDRVGPSAQHF. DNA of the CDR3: TGTGCCAGCAGCTTCGACAGGGTTGGACCTTCTGCCCAGCATTTT.

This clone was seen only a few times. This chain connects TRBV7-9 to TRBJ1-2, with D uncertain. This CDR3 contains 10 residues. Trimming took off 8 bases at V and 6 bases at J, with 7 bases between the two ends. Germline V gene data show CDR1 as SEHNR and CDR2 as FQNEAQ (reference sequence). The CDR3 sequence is CASGPNGYTF. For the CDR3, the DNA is TGTGCCAGCGGGCCGAATGGCTACACCTTC.

The DNA for the CDR3 is TGTGCCAGCAGCCCCGGACAGGGGATTAGTCAGCCCCAGCATTTT. This sequence encodes CASSPGQGISQPQHF. This rearrangement joins TRBV6-5 to TRBJ1-5; TRBD1 agrees at 9 bases. CDR1 and CDR2 from the germline V gene are MNHEY and SVGAGI. The CDR3 contains 15 residues. After removal of 6 bases from V and 6 bases from J, the junction contained 9 bases not matched to a gene.

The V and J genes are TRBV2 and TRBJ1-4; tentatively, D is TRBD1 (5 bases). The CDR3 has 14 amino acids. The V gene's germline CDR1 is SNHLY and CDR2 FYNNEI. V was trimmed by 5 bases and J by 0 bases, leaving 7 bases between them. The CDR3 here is CASSRQSTNEKLFF. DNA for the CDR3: TGTGCCAGCAGTAGACAGTCAACTAATGAAAAACTGTTTTTT.

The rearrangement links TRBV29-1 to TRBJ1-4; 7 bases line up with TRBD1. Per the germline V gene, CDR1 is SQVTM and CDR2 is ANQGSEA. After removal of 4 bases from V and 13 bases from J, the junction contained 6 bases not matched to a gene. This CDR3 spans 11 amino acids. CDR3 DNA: TGCAGCGTTGGGTGGGGACAGAGACTGTTTTTT. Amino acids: CSVGWGQRLFF.

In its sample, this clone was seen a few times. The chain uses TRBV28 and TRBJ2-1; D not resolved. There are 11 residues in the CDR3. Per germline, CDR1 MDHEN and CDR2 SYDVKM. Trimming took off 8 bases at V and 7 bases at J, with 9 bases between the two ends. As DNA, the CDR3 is TGTGCCAGCGGGCAGCAAAATGAGCAGTTCTTC. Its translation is CASGQQNEQFF. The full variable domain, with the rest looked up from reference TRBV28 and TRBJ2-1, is DVKVTQSSRYLVKRTGEKVFLECVQDMDHENMFWYRQDPGLGLRLIYFSYDVKMKEKGDIPEGYSVSREKKERFSLILESASTNQTSMYLCASGQQNEQFFGPGTRLTVL.

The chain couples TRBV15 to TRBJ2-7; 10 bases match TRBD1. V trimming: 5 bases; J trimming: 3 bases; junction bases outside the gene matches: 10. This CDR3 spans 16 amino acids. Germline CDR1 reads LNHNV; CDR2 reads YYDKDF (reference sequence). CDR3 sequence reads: CATSVYLGTGDYEQYF. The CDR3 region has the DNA TGTGCCACCAGCGTTTACCTCGGGACAGGGGACTACGAGCAGTACTTC. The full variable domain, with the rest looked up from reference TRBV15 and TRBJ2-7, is DAMVIQNPRYQVTQFGKPVTLSCSQTLNHNVMYWYQQKSSQAPKLLFHYYDKDFNNEADTPDNFQSRRPNTSFCFLDIRSPGLGDTAMYLCATSVYLGTGDYEQYFGPGTRLTVT.

CDR3 in amino acids: CASSKRVRDSGAGELFF. DNA of the CDR3: TGTGCCAGCAGCAAAAGAGTTAGGGATTCCGGCGCCGGGGAGCTGTTTTTT. This chain links TRBV5-4 with TRBJ2-2; D gene unclear. The CDR3 runs to 17 residues. The germline V gene has CDR1 SGHNT and CDR2 YYREEE (reference sequence). V was clipped by 4 bases and J by 6 bases, with 22 bases between them.

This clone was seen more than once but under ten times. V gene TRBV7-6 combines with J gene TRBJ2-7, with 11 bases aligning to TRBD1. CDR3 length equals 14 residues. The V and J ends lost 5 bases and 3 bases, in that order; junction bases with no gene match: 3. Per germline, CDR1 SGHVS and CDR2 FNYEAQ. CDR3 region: CASSPGTGGYEQYF. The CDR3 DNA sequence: TGTGCCAGCAGCCCCGGGACAGGGGGCTACGAGCAGTACTTC.

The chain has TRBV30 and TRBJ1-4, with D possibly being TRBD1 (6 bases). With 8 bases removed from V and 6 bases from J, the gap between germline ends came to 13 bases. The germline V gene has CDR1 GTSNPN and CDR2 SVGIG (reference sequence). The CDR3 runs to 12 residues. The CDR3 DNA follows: TGTGCCGGGGGGGCATTCGATGAAAAACTGTTTTTT. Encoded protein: CAGGAFDEKLFF.

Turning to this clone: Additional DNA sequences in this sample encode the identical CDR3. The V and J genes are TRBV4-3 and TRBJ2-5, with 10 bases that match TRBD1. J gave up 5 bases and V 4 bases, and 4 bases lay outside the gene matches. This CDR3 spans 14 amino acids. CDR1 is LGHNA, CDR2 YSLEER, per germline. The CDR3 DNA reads TGCGCCAGCAGCCGCGACAGGGGGCGGGAGACCCAGTACTTC. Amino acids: CASSRDRGRETQYF.

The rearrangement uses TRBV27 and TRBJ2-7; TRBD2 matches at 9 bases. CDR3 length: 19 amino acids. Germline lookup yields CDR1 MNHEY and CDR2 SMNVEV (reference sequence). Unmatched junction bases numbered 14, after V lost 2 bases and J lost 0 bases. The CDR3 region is CASSLRLGVAGANSYEQYF. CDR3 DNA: TGTGCCAGCAGTTTACGCCTGGGGGTAGCGGGGGCGAACTCCTACGAGCAGTACTTC.

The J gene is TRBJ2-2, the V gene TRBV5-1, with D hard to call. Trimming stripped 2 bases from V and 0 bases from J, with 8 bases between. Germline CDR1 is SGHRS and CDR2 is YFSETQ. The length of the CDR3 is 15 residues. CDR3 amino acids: CASSFDGSNTGELFF. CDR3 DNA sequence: TGCGCCAGCAGCTTCGACGGTTCGAACACCGGGGAGCTGTTTTTT.